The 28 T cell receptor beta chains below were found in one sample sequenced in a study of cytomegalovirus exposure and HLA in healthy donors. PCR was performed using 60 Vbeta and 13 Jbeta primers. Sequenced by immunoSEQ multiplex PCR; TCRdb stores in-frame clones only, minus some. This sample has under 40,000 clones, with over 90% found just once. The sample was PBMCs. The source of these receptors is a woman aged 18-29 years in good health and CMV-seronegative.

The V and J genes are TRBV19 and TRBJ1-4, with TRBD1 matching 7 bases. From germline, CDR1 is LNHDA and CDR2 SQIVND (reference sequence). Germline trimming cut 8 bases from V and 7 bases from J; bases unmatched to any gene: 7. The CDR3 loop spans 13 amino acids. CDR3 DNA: TGTGCCAGTGAGCAGGGGGTTGGTGAAAAACTGTTTTTT. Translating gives CASEQGVGEKLFF. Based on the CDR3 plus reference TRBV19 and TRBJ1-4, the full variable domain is DGGITQSPKYLFRKEGQNVTLSCEQNLNHDAMYWYRQDPGQGLRLIYYSQIVNDFQKGDIAEGYSVSREKKESFPLTVTSAQKNPTAFYLCASEQGVGEKLFFGSGTQLSVL.

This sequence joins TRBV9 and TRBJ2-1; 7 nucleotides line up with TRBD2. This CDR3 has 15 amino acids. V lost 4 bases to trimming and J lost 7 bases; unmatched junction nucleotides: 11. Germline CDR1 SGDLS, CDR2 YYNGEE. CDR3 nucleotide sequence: TGTGCCAGCAGCCTGACCGGGACTACTGGGAATGAGCAGTTCTTC. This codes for CASSLTGTTGNEQFF.

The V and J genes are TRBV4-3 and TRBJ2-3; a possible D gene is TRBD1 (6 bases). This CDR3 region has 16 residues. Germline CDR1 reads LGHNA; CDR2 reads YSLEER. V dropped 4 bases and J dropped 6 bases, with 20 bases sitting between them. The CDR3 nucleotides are TGCGCCAGCAGCCCCCTTGCAGGGGACGGATCGGATACGCAGTATTTT. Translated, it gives CASSPLAGDGSDTQYF.

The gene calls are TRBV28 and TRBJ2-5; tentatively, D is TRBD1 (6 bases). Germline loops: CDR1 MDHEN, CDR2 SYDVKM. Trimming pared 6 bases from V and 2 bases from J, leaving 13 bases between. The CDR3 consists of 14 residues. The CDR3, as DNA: TGTGCCAGCAGGAATCTCGGACAGCAAGAGACCCAGTACTTC. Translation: CASRNLGQQETQYF.

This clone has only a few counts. The CDR3 here is CASSFGPGLAGGPSSYNEQFF. The CDR3 coding sequence is TGTGCCAGCTCTTTTGGGCCGGGACTAGCGGGAGGGCCGAGCTCCTACAATGAGCAGTTCTTC. The genes are TRBV18 and TRBJ2-1; 16 bases agree with TRBD2. This CDR3 has 21 residues. Germline V gene sequence: CDR1 KGHSH, CDR2 LQKENI. Trimming took 6 bases from V and 0 from J; bases not matched to a gene: 14.

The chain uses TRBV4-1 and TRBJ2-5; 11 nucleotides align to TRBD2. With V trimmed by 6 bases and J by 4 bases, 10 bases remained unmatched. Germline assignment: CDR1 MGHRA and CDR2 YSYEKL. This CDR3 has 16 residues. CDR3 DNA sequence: TGCGCCAGCAGGAGATTAGCGGGAGGGCCAGTAGAGACCCAGTACTTC. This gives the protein CASRRLAGGPVETQYF.

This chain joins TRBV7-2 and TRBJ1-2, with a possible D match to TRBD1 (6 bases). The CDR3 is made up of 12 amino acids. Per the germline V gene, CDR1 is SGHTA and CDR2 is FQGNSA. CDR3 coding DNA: TGTGGGGCGGGAGGACAGATCTATGGCTACACCTTC. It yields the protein CGAGGQIYGYTF.

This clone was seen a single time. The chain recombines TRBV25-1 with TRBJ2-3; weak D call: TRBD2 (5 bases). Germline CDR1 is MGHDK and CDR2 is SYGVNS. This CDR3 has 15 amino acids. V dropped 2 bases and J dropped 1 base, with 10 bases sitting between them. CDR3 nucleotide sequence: TGTGCCAGCAGTGAAACCCCCGGGGGCACAGATACGCAGTATTTT. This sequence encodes CASSETPGGTDTQYF.

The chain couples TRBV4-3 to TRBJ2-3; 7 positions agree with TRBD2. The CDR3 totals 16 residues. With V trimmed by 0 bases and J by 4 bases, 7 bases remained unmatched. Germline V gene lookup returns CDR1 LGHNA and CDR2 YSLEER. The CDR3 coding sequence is TGCGCCAGCAGCCAAGACCGGGGTAGCGGGTCAGATACGCAGTATTTT. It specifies CASSQDRGSGSDTQYF.

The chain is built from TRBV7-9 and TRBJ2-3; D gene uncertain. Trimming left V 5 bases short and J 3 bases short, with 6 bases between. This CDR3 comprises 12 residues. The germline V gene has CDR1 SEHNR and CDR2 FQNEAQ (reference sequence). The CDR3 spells CASSQSTDTQYF. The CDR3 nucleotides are TGTGCCAGCAGCCAGTCAACAGATACGCAGTATTTT.

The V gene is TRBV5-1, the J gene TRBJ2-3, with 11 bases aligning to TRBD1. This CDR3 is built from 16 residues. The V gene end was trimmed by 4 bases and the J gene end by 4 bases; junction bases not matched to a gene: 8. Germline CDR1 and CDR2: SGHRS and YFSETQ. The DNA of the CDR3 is TGCGCCAGCAGCCCCCGGCTGGGACAGGGGGCAGATACGCAGTATTTT. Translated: CASSPRLGQGADTQYF.

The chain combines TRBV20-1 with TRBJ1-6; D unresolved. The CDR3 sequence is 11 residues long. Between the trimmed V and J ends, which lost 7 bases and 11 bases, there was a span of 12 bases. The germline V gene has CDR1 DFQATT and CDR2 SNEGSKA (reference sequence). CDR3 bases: TGCAGTGTCCTTCACGAGGCACCCCTCCACTTT. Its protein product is CSVLHEAPLHF.

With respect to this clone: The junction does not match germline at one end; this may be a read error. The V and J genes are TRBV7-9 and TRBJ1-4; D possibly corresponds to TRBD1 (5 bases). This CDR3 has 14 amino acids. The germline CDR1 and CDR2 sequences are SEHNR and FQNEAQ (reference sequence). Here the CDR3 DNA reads TGTTCCAGCAGCCCAGGCAGGGATCGGGAAAAACTGTTTTTT. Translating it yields CSSSPGRDREKLFF. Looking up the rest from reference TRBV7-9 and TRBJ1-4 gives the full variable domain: DTGVSQNPRHKITKRGQNVTFRCDPISEHNRLYWYRQTLGQGPEFLTYFQNEAQLEKSRLLSDRFSAERPKGSFSTLEIQRTEQGDSAMYLCSSSPGRDREKLFFGSGTQLSVL.

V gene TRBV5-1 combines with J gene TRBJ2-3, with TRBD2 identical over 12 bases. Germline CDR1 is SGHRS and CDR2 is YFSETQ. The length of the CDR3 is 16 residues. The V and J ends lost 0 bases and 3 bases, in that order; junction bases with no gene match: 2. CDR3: CASSLGTSGTTDTQYF. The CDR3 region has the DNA TGCGCCAGCAGCTTGGGGACTAGCGGGACGACAGATACGCAGTATTTT.

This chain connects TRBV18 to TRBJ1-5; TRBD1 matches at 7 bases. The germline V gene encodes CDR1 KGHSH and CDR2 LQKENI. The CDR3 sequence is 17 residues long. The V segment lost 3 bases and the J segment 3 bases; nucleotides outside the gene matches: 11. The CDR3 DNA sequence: TGTGCCAGCTCACCTCAACGTGGGGACAGTATCAATCAGCCCCAGCATTTT. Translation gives CASSPQRGDSINQPQHF.

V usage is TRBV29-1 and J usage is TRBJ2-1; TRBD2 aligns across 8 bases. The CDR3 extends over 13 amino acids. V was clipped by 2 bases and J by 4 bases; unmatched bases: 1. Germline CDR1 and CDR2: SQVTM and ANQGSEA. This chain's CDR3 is CSVESSGYNEQFF. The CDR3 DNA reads TGCAGCGTTGAATCTAGCGGGTACAATGAGCAGTTCTTC.

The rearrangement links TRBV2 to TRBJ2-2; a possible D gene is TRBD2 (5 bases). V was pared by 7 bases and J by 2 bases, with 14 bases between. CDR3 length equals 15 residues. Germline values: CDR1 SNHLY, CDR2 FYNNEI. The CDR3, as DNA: TGTGCCAGCAATGGACTGGGAAGAAACACCGGGGAGCTGTTTTTT. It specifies CASNGLGRNTGELFF. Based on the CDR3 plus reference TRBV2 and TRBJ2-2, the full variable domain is EPEVTQTPSHQVTQMGQEVILRCVPISNHLYFYWYRQILGQKVEFLVSFYNNEISEKSEIFDDQFSVERPDGSNFTLKIRSTKLEDSAMYFCASNGLGRNTGELFFGEGSRLTVL.

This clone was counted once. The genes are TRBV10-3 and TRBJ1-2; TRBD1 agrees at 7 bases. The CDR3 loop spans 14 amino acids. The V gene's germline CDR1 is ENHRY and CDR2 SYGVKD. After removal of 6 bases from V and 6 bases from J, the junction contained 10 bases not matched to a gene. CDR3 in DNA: TGTGCCATCAGGGAGACAGGGACCGATGATGGCTACACCTTC. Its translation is CAIRETGTDDGYTF.

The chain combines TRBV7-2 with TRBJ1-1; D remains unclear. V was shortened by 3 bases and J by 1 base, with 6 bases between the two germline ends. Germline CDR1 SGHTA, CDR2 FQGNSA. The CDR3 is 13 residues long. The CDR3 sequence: CASSFPRNTEAFF. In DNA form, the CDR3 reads TGTGCCAGCAGCTTCCCCCGGAACACTGAAGCTTTCTTT.

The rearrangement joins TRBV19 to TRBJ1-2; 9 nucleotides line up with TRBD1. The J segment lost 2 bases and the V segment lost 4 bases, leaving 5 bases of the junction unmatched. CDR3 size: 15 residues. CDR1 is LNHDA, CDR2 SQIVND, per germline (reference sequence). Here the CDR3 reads CASSRDGTGNYGYTF. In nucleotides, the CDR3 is TGTGCCAGTAGTAGGGACGGGACAGGGAACTATGGCTACACCTTC.

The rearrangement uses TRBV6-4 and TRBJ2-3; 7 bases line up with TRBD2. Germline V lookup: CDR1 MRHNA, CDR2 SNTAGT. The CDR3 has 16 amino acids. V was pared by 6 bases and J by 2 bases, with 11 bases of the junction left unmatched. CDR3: CASSLRGESFTDTQYF. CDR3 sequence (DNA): TGTGCCAGCAGCCTCCGGGGGGAGTCTTTCACAGATACGCAGTATTTT.

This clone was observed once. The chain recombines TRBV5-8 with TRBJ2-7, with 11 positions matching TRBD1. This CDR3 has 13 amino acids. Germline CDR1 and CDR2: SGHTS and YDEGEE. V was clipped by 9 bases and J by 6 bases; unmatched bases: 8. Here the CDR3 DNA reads TGTGCCACCATGGACAGGGGGCTGGGCGAGCAGTACTTC. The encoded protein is CATMDRGLGEQYF.

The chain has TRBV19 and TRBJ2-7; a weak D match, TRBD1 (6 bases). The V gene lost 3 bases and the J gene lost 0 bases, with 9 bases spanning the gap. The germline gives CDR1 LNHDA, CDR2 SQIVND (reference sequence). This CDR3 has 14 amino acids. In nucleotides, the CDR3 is TGTGCCAGTAGTATCGGGGACAACTCCTACGAGCAGTACTTC. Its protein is CASSIGDNSYEQYF.

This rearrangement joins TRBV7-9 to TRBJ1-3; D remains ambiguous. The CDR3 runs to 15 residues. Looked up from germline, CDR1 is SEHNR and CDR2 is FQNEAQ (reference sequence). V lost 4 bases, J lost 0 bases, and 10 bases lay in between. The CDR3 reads CASSSAKSSGNTIYF. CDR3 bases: TGTGCCAGCAGCTCCGCCAAGAGCTCTGGAAACACCATATATTTT.

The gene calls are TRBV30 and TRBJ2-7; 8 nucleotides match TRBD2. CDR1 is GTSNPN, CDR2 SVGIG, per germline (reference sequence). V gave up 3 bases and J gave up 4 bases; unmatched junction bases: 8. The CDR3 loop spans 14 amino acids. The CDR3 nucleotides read TGTGCCTGGAGCTTCCTACTAGCGGATTACGAGCAGTACTTC. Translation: CAWSFLLADYEQYF. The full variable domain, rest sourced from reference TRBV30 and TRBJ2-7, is SQTIHQWPATLVQPVGSPLSLECTVEGTSNPNLYWYRQAAGRGLQLLFYSVGIGQISSEVPQNLSASRPQDRQFILSSKKLLLSDSGFYLCAWSFLLADYEQYFGPGTRLTVT.

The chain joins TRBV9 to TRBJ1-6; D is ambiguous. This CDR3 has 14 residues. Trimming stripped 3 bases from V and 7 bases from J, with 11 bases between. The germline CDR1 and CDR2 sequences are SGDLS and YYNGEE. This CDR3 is CASSEEVFNSPLHF. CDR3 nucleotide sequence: TGTGCCAGCAGCGAGGAGGTCTTCAATTCACCCCTCCACTTT.

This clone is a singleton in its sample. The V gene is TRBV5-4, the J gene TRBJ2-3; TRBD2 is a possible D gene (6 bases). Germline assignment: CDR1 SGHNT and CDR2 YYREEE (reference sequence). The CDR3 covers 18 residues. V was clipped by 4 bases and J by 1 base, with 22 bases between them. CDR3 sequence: CASSPTLSRDWGTDTQYF. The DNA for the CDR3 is TGTGCCAGCAGCCCGACTCTTTCCCGGGACTGGGGCACAGATACGCAGTATTTT.

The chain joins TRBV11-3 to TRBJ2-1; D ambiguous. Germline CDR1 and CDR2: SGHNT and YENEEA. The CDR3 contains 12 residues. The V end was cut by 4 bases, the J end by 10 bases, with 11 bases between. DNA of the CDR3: TGTGCCAGCAGCTCTAGAGATGGGGAGCAGTTCTTC. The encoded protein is CASSSRDGEQFF.